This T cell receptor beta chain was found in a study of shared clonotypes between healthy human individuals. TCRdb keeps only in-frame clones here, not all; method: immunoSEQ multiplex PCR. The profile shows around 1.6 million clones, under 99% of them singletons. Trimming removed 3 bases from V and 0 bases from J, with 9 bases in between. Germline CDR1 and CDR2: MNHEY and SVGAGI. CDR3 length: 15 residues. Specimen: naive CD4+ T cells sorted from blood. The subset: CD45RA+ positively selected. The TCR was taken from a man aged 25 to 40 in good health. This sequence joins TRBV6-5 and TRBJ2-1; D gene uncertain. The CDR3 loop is CASSYILSSYNEQFF. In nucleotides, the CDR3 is TGTGCCAGCAGTTATATCCTAAGCTCCTACAATGAGCAGTTCTTC.